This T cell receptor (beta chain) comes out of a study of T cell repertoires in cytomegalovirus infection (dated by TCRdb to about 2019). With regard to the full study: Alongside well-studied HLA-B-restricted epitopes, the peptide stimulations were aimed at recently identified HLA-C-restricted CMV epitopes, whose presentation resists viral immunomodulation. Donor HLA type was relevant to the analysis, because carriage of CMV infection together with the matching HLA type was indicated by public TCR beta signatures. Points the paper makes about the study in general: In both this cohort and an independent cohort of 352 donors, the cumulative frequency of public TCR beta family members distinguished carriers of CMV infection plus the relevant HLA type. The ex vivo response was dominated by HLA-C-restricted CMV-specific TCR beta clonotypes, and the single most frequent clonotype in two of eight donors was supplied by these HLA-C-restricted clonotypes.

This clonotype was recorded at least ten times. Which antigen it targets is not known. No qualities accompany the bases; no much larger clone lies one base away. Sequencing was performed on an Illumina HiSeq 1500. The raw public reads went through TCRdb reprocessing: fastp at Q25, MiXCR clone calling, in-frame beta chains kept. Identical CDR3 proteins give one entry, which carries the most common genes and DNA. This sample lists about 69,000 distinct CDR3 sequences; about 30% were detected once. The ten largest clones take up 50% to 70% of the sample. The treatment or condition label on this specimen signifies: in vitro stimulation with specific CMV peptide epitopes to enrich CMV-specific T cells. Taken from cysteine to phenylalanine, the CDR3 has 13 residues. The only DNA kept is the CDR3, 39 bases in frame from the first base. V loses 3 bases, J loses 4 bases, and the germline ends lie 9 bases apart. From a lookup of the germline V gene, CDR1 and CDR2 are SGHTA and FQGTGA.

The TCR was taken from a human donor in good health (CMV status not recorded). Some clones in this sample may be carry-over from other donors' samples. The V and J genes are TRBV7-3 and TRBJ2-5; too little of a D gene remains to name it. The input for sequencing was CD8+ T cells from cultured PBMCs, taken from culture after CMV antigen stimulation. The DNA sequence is TGTGCCAGCAGCTTTGGGTTCGGAGAGACCCAGTACTTC. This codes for CASSFGFGETQYF.